This TCR beta chain originates from a study of shared clonotypes between healthy human individuals. Points from the study as a whole: Clonotypes which were not shared had lower generation probabilities than clonotypes that all four donors shared. Clonotype sharing among donors was expected to depend on sequencing depth. It was observed that 5% to 6% of naive CD4 clonotypes were shared across a few donors.

This clone was counted between two and nine times. As yet, its antigen is unknown. Selected positively for CCR7 and CD45RO-negative, naive CD8 cells excluded terminally differentiated effector memory CD45RA+ cells. V was shortened by 8 bases and J by 9 bases, with 8 bases between the two germline ends. This CDR3 has 9 residues. Germline V gives CDR1 SGHAT, CDR2 FQNNGV. Using immunoSEQ multiplex PCR, the repertoire was profiled, and TCRdb retains in-frame clones only, with some absent. The sample includes around 1.9 million clones, roughly 91% of them seen just once. The chain employs TRBV11-2 and TRBJ2-7; D ambiguous. The origin of this receptor is a man aged 18 to 29 in good health. Some clones in this sample may be carry-over from other donors' samples. The sample comprised naive CD8+ T cells from PBMCs. The chain's CDR3 is CASGTPQYF. As DNA, the CDR3 is TGTGCCAGCGGAACCCCGCAGTACTTC.